Below are 16 T cell receptor beta chains sequenced from a single sample in a study of blood T cell repertoires in COVID-19. Libraries were prepared by immunoSEQ multiplex PCR; TCRdb keeps only in-frame clonotypes and omits some of them. The sample holds around 400,000 clones; more than 70% are singletons and the top ten take roughly 10%. Sequencing was carried out using peripheral blood. The receptors were sampled from a woman aged 25 to 39 with COVID-19, enrolled during active disease.

The chain recombines TRBV9 with TRBJ1-3, with D uncertain. V dropped 0 bases and J dropped 0 bases, with 13 bases sitting between them. Germline loops: CDR1 SGDLS, CDR2 YYNGEE. The CDR3 extends over 17 amino acids. The CDR3 sequence: CASSVEPRPLSGNTIYF. As DNA, the CDR3 is TGTGCCAGCAGCGTAGAGCCTAGGCCACTCTCTGGAAACACCATATATTTT.

The chain links TRBV12-3 or TRBV12-4 to TRBJ2-5; possibly TRBD2 for D (5 bases). V was clipped by 3 bases and J by 1 base, with 6 bases between them. The CDR3 has 13 amino acids. In nucleotides, the CDR3 is TGTGCCAGCAGTTTCGCGGGCCAAGAGACCCAGTACTTC. Translated: CASSFAGQETQYF.

The rearrangement uses TRBV6-2 or TRBV6-3 and TRBJ2-7, with 14 nucleotides matching TRBD2. V shed 2 bases, J shed 6 bases, and the junction held 9 bases outside the gene matches. CDR1 MNHEY and CDR2 SVGEGT come from the germline V gene. The CDR3 has 17 residues. CDR3 sequence reads: CASSYAILGLAGVEQYF. In DNA, the CDR3 is TGTGCCAGCAGTTACGCAATTCTGGGACTAGCGGGAGTCGAGCAGTACTTC.

The V and J genes are TRBV9 and TRBJ2-7, with a weak D call TRBD2 (5 bases). The CDR3 extends over 14 amino acids. Germline V gene lookup returns CDR1 SGDLS and CDR2 YYNGEE. The V gene lost 0 bases and the J gene lost 2 bases, with 9 bases spanning the gap. Written as DNA, the CDR3 is TGTGCCAGCAGCGTAGGGACTTTAACCTACGAGCAGTACTTC. It codes for CASSVGTLTYEQYF.

V usage is TRBV9 and J usage is TRBJ2-7; a weak D match, TRBD1 (6 bases). CDR1 and CDR2 (germline): SGDLS, YYNGEE. With 0 bases removed from V and 2 bases from J, the gap between germline ends came to 9 bases. The CDR3 contains 14 residues. CDR3: CASSVGGPAYEQYF. CDR3 DNA: TGTGCCAGCAGCGTAGGGGGGCCCGCCTACGAGCAGTACTTC.

This clone was recorded only once. This sequence joins TRBV18 and TRBJ1-1; D is possibly TRBD1 (5 bases). Trimming shortened V by 1 base and J by 1 base, and 10 bases separated the two germline ends. Per the germline V gene, CDR1 is KGHSH and CDR2 is LQKENI. There are 15 residues in the CDR3. CDR3 coding DNA: TGTGCCAGCTCACCACAGGGGCCCCGGAACACTGAAGCTTTCTTT. It is translated as CASSPQGPRNTEAFF.

The genes are TRBV30 and TRBJ2-7; 9 nucleotides align to TRBD1. This CDR3 region has 14 residues. The germline V gene encodes CDR1 GTSNPN and CDR2 SVGIG (reference sequence). The J segment lost 6 bases and the V segment lost 5 bases, leaving 11 bases of the junction unmatched. The CDR3 region is CAWLQGARHGEQYF. DNA for the CDR3: TGTGCCTGGTTACAGGGGGCGCGGCATGGCGAGCAGTACTTC. Drawing the rest from reference TRBV30 and TRBJ2-7, the complete variable domain is SQTIHQWPATLVQPVGSPLSLECTVEGTSNPNLYWYRQAAGRGLQLLFYSVGIGQISSEVPQNLSASRPQDRQFILSSKKLLLSDSGFYLCAWLQGARHGEQYFGPGTRLTVT.

The chain has TRBV27 and TRBJ1-1, with 8 bases that match TRBD1. Germline values: CDR1 MNHEY, CDR2 SMNVEV (reference sequence). V gave up 6 bases and J gave up 0 bases; unmatched junction bases: 6. The CDR3 covers 15 residues. The CDR3 reads CASSSDRAMNTEAFF. The CDR3 coding sequence is TGTGCCAGCAGCTCGGACAGGGCTATGAACACTGAAGCTTTCTTT.

This chain uses TRBV30 with TRBJ2-2, with TRBD2 as a possible D gene (6 bases). V shed 3 bases and J shed 4 bases, with 21 bases lying between them. CDR3 length: 17 residues. Germline CDR1 is GTSNPN and CDR2 is SVGIG (reference sequence). CDR3 DNA sequence: TGTGCCTGGAGGCCCGCCGGGGGAGTTCAAGGCACCGGGGAGCTGTTTTTT. This codes for CAWRPAGGVQGTGELFF.

As to this clone: This same CDR3 is encoded by further DNA sequences in the sample. The chain uses TRBV11-2 and TRBJ2-1; tentative D call: TRBD1 (5 bases). The ends were cut back, 5 bases at V and 1 base at J, with 15 bases in the middle. The CDR3 runs to 16 residues. Germline V gene lookup returns CDR1 SGHAT and CDR2 FQNNGV. DNA for the CDR3: TGTGCCAGCAGCAAAAGAGCCGACAGTTCCTACAATGAGCAGTTCTTC. Translating it yields CASSKRADSSYNEQFF.

The genes are TRBV7-9 and TRBJ1-6; 7 nucleotides agree with TRBD1. Germline trimming cut 5 bases from V and 9 bases from J; bases unmatched to any gene: 16. CDR1 and CDR2 from the germline V gene are SEHNR and FQNEAQ (reference sequence). CDR3 length: 17 residues. The CDR3 region has the DNA TGTGCCAGCAGCACTTGGACAGGACGGGACCGGGGTTCACCCCTCCACTTT. It specifies CASSTWTGRDRGSPLHF.

The CDR3 loop reads CASSEGQGGVQPQHF. In DNA form, the CDR3 reads TGTGCCAGCAGTGAGGGACAGGGTGGAGTTCAGCCCCAGCATTTT. The chain employs TRBV2 and TRBJ1-5; TRBD1 agrees at 9 bases. Germline V gives CDR1 SNHLY, CDR2 FYNNEI. Trimming removed 3 bases from V and 6 bases from J; junction bases left unmatched: 6. The CDR3 is made up of 15 amino acids.

The V call is TRBV20-1, the J call TRBJ1-1; D is uncertain. CDR3 length: 14 residues. Trimming left V 3 bases short and J 0 bases short, with 11 bases between. Germline CDR1 DFQATT, CDR2 SNEGSKA (reference sequence). The CDR3 region is CSASGGLLNTEAFF. In DNA form, the CDR3 reads TGCAGTGCTAGTGGTGGACTCCTGAACACTGAAGCTTTCTTT.

With respect to this clone: Other DNA sequences within the sample encode an identical CDR3. The V call is TRBV12-3 or TRBV12-4, the J call TRBJ2-3; unclear D gene. Trimming removed 6 bases from V and 0 bases from J, with 7 bases in between. The CDR3 extends over 13 amino acids. CDR3 residues: CASRSTSTDTQYF. The CDR3 DNA follows: TGTGCCAGCAGGTCGACTAGCACAGATACGCAGTATTTT.

The V call is TRBV14, the J call TRBJ2-7; 7 bases align to TRBD2. This CDR3 contains 16 residues. The germline CDR1 and CDR2 sequences are SGHDN and FVKESK. Germline trimming cut 0 bases from V and 0 bases from J; bases unmatched to any gene: 5. In DNA form, the CDR3 reads TGTGCCAGCAGCCAAGATGAGCGGGGCCTCTCCTACGAGCAGTACTTC. Its protein product is CASSQDERGLSYEQYF.

The sample holds one count of this clone. The rearrangement joins TRBV7-2 to TRBJ2-5, with 8 bases lining up with TRBD2. The germline V gene encodes CDR1 SGHTA and CDR2 FQGNSA. Losses at the gene ends were 3 bases for V and 3 bases for J; bases not matched to a gene: 3. The CDR3 sequence is 14 residues long. The DNA for the CDR3 is TGTGCCAGCAGCTTCGGACTAGCCGAAGAGACCCAGTACTTC. This translates into CASSFGLAEETQYF.